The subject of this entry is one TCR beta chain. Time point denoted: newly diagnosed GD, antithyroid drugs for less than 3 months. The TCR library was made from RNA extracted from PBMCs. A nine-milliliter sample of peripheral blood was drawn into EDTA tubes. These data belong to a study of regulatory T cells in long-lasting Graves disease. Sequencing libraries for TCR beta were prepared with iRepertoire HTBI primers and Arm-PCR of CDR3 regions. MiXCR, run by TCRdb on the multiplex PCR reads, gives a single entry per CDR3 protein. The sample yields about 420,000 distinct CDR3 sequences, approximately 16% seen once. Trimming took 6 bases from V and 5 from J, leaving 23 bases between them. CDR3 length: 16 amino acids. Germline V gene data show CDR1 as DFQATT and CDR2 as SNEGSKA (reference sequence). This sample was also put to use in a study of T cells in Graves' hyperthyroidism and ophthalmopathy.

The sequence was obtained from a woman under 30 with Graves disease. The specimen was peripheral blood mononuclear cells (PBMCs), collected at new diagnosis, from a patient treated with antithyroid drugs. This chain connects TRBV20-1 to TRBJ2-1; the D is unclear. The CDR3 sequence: CSARMSGVSLNNEQFF. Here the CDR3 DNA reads TGCAGTGCCAGAATGTCAGGCGTATCGTTGAACAATGAGCAGTTCTTC.